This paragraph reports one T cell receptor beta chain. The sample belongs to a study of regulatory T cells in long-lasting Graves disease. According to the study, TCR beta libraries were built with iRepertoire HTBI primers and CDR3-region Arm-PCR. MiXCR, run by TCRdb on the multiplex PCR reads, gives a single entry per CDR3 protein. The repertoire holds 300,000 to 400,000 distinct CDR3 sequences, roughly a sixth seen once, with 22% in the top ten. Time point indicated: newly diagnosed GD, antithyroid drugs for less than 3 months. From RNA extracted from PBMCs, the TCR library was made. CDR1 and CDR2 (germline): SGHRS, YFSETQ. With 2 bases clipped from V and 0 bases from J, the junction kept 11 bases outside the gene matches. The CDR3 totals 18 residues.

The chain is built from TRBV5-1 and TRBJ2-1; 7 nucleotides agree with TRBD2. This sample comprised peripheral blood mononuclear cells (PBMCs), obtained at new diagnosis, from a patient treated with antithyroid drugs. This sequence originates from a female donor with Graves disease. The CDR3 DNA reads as TGCGCCAGCAGCTTCCGTCCCCGGGAGGCCCTCTCCTACAATGAGCAGTTCTTC. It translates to CASSFRPREALSYNEQFF. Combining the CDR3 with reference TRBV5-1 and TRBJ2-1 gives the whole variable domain KAGVTQTPRYLIKTRGQQVTLSCSPISGHRSVSWYQQTPGQGLQFLFEYFSETQRNKGNFPGRFSGRQFSNSRSEMNVSTLELGDSALYLCASSFRPREALSYNEQFFGPGTRLTVL.